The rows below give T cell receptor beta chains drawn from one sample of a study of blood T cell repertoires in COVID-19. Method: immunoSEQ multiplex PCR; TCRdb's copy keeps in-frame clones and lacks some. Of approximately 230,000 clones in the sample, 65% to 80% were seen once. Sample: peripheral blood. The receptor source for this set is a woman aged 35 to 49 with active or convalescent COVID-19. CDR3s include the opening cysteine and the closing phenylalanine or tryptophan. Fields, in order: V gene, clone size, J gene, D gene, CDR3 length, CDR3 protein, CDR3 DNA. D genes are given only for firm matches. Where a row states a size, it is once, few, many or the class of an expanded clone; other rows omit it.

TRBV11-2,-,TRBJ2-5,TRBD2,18,CASRRLAGGPLIPETQYF,TGTGCCAGCAGGAGACTAGCGGGGGGGCCATTGATCCCCGAGACCCAGTACTTC
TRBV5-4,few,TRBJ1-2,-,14,CASSLRSAGKGYTF,TGTGCCAGCAGCTTGAGATCGGCAGGGAAAGGCTACACCTTC
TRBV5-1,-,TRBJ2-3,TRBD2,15,CASSLQAGGPYTQYF,TGCGCCAGCAGCTTGCAGGCGGGGGGGCCGTATACGCAGTATTTT
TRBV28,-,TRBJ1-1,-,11,CASLGDTEAFF,TGTGCCAGCCTCGGGGACACTGAAGCTTTCTTT
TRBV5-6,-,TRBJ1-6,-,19,CASSLYMPLGGSYNSPLHF,TGTGCCAGCAGCTTGTATATGCCACTCGGAGGCTCCTATAATTCACCCCTCCACTTT
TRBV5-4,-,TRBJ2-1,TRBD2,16,CASSLLRAGGLNEQFF,TGTGCCAGCAGCCTCCTAAGAGCGGGGGGACTCAATGAGCAGTTCTTC
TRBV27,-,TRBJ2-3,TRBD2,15,CASSTLRGGTDTQYF,TGTGCCAGCAGTACTCTGCGGGGGGGAACAGATACGCAGTATTTT
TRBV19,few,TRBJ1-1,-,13,CASSTLVNTEAFF,TGTGCCAGTAGTACCCTCGTAAACACTGAAGCTTTCTTT
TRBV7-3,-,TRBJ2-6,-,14,CASSLSSGANVLTF,TGTGCCAGCAGCTTATCATCTGGGGCCAACGTCCTGACTTTC
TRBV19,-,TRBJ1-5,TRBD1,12,CASGTANQPQHF,TGTGCCAGCGGGACAGCAAATCAGCCCCAGCATTTT
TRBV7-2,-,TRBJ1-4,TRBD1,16,CASSLRGQGAGEKLFF,TGTGCCAGCAGCTTACGGGGACAGGGGGCAGGTGAAAAACTGTTTTTT
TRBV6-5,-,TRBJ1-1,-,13,CASRSIPETEAFF,TGTGCCAGCAGGTCCATTCCGGAGACTGAAGCTTTCTTT
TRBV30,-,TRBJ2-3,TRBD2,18,CAWRAPGLAGGRADTQYF,TGTGCCTGGAGGGCCCCGGGACTAGCGGGGGGGCGGGCAGATACGCAGTATTTT
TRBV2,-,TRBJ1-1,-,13,CASSDQMNTEAFF,TGTGCCAGCAGTGATCAAATGAACACTGAAGCTTTCTTT
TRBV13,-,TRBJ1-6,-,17,CASSLGGWSGNNSPLHF,TGTGCCAGCAGCTTAGGCGGCTGGTCAGGCAATAATTCACCCCTCCACTTT
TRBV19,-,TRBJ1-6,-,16,CASSTSVGGGSSPLHF,TGTGCCAGTAGTACCTCGGTCGGGGGTGGTAGTTCACCCCTCCACTTT
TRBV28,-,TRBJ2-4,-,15,CASSSPAGSLHIQYF,TGTGCCAGCAGTTCCCCCGCGGGTAGTTTGCACATTCAGTACTTC
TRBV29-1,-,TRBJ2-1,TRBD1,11,CSVEGQGVRFF,TGCAGCGTTGAGGGACAGGGGGTACGATTCTTC
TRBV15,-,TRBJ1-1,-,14,CATSRAGLVPEAFF,TGTGCCACCAGCAGAGCAGGGTTGGTCCCTGAAGCTTTCTTT
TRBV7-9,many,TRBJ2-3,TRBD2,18,CASSSQAPSGGRADTQYF,TGTGCCAGCAGCTCCCAGGCGCCTAGCGGGGGGAGGGCAGATACGCAGTATTTT
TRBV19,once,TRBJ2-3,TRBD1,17,CASSIVGTGLGTDTQYF,TGTGCCAGTAGTATAGTGGGGACAGGGTTGGGCACAGATACGCAGTATTTT
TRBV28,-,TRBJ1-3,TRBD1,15,CASSIGQGAGNTIYF,TGTGCCAGCAGTATCGGACAGGGGGCTGGAAACACCATATATTTT
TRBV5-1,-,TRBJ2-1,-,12,CASSLAGNEQFF,TGCGCCAGCAGCTTGGCGGGGAATGAGCAGTTCTTC
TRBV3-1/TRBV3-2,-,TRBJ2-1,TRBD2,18,CASSQDPLDRGENNEQFF,TGTGCCAGCAGCCAAGATCCACTTGATCGGGGGGAAAACAATGAGCAGTTCTTC
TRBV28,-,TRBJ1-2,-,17,CASSFPVDITPNYGYTF,TGTGCCAGCAGTTTCCCGGTCGATATTACTCCTAACTATGGCTACACCTTC
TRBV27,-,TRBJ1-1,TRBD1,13,CASSRLQGTEAFF,TGTGCCAGCAGTCGCTTACAGGGGACTGAAGCTTTCTTT
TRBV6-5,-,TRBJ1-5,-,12,CASRRGNQPQHF,TGTGCCAGCAGGAGAGGGAATCAGCCCCAGCATTTT
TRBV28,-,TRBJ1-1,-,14,CASSLWRLGAEAFF,TGTGCCAGCAGTTTATGGCGCCTCGGGGCTGAAGCTTTCTTT
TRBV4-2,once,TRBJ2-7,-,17,CASSPSQDAVGLHEQYF,TGTGCCAGCAGCCCATCACAGGACGCGGTGGGTCTCCACGAGCAGTACTTC
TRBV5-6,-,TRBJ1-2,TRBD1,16,CASSLRWDRINYGYTF,TGTGCCAGCAGCTTGAGATGGGACAGGATTAACTATGGCTACACCTTC
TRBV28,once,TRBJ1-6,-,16,CASRRLLSSYNSPLHF,TGTGCCAGCAGACGACTCCTGAGCTCCTATAATTCACCCCTCCACTTT
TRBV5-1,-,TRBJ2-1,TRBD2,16,CASSLAIRGGYNEQFF,TGCGCCAGCAGCTTGGCCATTCGGGGGGGATACAATGAGCAGTTCTTC
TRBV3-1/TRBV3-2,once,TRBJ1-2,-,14,CASSQDHAGRDYTF,TGTGCCAGCAGCCAAGATCACGCGGGGAGAGACTACACCTTC
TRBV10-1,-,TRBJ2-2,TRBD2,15,CASSGGTSGSGELFF,TGCGCCAGCAGTGGCGGGACTAGCGGCTCCGGGGAGCTGTTTTTT
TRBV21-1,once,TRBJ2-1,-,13,CASSNTGDNEQFF,TGTGCCAGCAGCAACACAGGGGACAATGAGCAGTTCTTC
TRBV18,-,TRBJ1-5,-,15,CASSPSEYSNQPQHF,TGTGCCAGCTCCCCCAGCGAGTATAGCAATCAGCCCCAGCATTTT
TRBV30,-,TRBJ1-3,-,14,CAWNPQVSGNTIYF,TGTGCCTGGAACCCACAGGTCTCTGGAAACACCATATATTTT
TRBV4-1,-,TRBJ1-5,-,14,CASSQEVGPQPQHF,TGCGCCAGCAGCCAAGAAGTGGGGCCCCAGCCCCAGCATTTT
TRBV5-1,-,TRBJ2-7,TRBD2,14,CASSLEGGSYEQYF,TGCGCCAGCAGCTTGGAGGGAGGGTCCTACGAGCAGTACTTC
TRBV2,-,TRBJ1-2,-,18,CASAHLLWGEIDHYGYTF,TGTGCCAGCGCCCACCTTTTATGGGGGGAGATAGATCACTATGGCTACACCTTC
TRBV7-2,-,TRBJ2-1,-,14,CASSLLLDYNEQFF,TGTGCCAGCAGCTTACTTCTAGACTACAATGAGCAGTTCTTC
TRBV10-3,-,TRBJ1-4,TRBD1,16,CAISARGASTNEKLFF,TGTGCCATCAGCGCCAGGGGGGCCTCAACTAATGAAAAACTGTTTTTT
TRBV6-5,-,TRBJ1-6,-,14,CASSPRTDNSPLHF,TGTGCCAGCAGTCCCCGGACAGATAATTCACCCCTCCACTTT
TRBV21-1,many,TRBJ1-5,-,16,CASSKEQGQGNQPQHF,TGTGCCAGCAGCAAAGAGCAAGGACAGGGCAATCAGCCCCAGCATTTT
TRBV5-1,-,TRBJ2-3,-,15,CASSLNSADTDTQYF,TGCGCCAGCAGTTTAAATTCCGCGGACACAGATACGCAGTATTTT
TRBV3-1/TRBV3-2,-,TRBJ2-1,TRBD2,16,CASSPSPGGRNVEQFF,TGTGCCAGCAGCCCCTCCCCGGGGGGGCGAAACGTTGAGCAGTTCTTC
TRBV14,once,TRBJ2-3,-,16,CASSQDLSSITDTQYF,TGTGCCAGCAGCCAAGATCTTAGTTCCATCACAGATACGCAGTATTTT
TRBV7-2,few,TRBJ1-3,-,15,CASSPAWGTGNTIYF,TGTGCCAGCAGTCCCGCCTGGGGCACTGGAAACACCATATATTTT
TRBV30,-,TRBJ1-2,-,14,CAWTQDSEYYGYTF,TGTGCCTGGACCCAGGACAGCGAATACTATGGCTACACCTTC
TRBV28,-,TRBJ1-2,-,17,CASSPLPQGRGRYGYTF,TGTGCCAGCAGTCCCCTCCCACAGGGCCGCGGTAGATATGGCTACACCTTC
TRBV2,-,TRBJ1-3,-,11,CASTFGNTIYF,TGTGCCAGCACATTCGGAAACACCATATATTTT
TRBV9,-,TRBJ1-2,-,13,CASSGVVEKQRTF,TGTGCCAGCAGCGGTGTAGTAGAGAAGCAACGCACCTTC
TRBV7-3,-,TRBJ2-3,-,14,CASSPDLGADTQYF,TGTGCCAGCAGCCCCGATTTAGGGGCAGATACGCAGTATTTT
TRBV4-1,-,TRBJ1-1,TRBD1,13,CASSGQGRTEAFF,TGCGCCAGCAGCGGACAGGGGCGAACTGAAGCTTTCTTT
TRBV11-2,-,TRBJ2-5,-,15,CASSLNARTEETQYF,TGTGCCAGCAGCTTAAACGCCAGGACAGAAGAGACCCAGTACTTC
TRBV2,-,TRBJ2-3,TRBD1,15,CASSEWTGTGDTQYF,TGTGCCAGCAGTGAATGGACGGGGACAGGAGATACGCAGTATTTT